This T cell receptor beta chain was identified in a study of T cell responses to AZD1222 COVID-19 vaccine. Here immunoSEQ multiplex PCR was the method, and the copy in TCRdb shows in-frame clones only, minus some. The sample lists about 160,000 clones, roughly 94% occurring once. On this clone: Its antigen is unidentified.

V lost 0 bases, J lost 2 bases, and 8 bases lay in between. This CDR3 has 15 residues. From germline, CDR1 is LGHNA and CDR2 YSLEER. Study-wide points: White British people made up most donors, females outnumbered males, and clonal diversity was possibly underestimated. Spike-specific TCR breadth and depth rose after two AZD1222 doses.

This TCR derives from an adult in good health. V is TRBV4-3 and J is TRBJ2-1; D possibly corresponds to TRBD2 (6 bases). Source: peripheral blood, taken on day 0 of AZD1222 vaccination. The CDR3 DNA sequence: TGCGCCAGCAGCCAAGATGGGGGGACCTACAATGAGCAGTTCTTC. Translating it yields CASSQDGGTYNEQFF.